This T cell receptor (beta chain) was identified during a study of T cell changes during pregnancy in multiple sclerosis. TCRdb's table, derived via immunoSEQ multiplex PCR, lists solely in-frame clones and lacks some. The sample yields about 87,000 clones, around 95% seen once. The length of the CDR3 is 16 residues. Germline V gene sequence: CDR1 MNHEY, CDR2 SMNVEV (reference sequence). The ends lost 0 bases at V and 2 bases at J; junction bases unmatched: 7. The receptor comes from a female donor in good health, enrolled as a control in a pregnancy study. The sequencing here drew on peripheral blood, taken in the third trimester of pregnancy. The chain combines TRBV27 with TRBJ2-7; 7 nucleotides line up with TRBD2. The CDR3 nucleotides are TGTGCCAGCAGTTTATCCTGGGGGGGTAAAACCTACGAGCAGTACTTC. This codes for CASSLSWGGKTYEQYF.